This entry lists 2 T cell receptor beta chains sequenced from one sample in a study of cytomegalovirus exposure and HLA in healthy donors. Primers: 60 Vbeta forward and 13 Jbeta reverse. The data were produced by immunoSEQ multiplex PCR, yet TCRdb's version contains in-frame clones alone and is incomplete. This sample has more than 150,000 clones; roughly 77% occur once, and the top ten carry less than 9.5%. Sequencing was performed on PBMCs. The receptors derive from a woman aged 40-49 years in good health and CMV-seropositive.

The V gene is TRBV2, the J gene TRBJ2-1; D is perhaps TRBD2 (6 bases). CDR1 and CDR2 from the germline V gene are SNHLY and FYNNEI. This CDR3 contains 15 residues. Trimming stripped 6 bases from V and 5 bases from J, with 17 bases between. The CDR3 here is CASSLTSQINNEQFF. CDR3 DNA: TGTGCCAGCAGCCTAACTAGCCAAATAAACAATGAGCAGTTCTTC. Full variable domain (rest looked up from reference TRBV2 and TRBJ2-1): EPEVTQTPSHQVTQMGQEVILRCVPISNHLYFYWYRQILGQKVEFLVSFYNNEISEKSEIFDDQFSVERPDGSNFTLKIRSTKLEDSAMYFCASSLTSQINNEQFFGPGTRLTVL.

The sample holds a few counts of this clone. The V and J genes are TRBV6-4 and TRBJ2-3, with TRBD1 matching 7 bases. Trimming took 6 bases from V and 0 from J; bases not matched to a gene: 9. The germline CDR1 and CDR2 sequences are MRHNA and SNTAGT. CDR3 length: 16 amino acids. Here the CDR3 DNA reads TGTGCCAGCAGCCCTGACAGGGCCTCTAGCACAGATACGCAGTATTTT. As protein: CASSPDRASSTDTQYF.